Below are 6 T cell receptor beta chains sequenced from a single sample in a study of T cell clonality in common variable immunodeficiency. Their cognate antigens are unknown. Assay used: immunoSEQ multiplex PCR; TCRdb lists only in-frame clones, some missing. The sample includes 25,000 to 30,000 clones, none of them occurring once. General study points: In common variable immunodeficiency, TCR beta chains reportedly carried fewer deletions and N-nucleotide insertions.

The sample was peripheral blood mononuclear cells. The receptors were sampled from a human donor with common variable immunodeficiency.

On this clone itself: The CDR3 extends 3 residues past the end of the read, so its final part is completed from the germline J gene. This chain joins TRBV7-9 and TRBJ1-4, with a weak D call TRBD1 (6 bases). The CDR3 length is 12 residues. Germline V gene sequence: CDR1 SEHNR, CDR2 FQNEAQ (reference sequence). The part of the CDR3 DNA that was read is TGTGCCAGCAGCCCTGGGGGGGGGCCA. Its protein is CASSPGGGP. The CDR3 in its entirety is CASSPGGGPLFF.

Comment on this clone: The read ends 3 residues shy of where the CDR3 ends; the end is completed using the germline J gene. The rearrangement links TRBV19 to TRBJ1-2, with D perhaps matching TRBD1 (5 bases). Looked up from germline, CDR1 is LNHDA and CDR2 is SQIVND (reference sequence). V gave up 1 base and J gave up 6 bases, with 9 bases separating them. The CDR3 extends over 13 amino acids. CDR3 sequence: CASSIGTMDGYTF. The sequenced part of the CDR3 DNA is TGTGCCAGTAGTATAGGGACAATGGATGGC.

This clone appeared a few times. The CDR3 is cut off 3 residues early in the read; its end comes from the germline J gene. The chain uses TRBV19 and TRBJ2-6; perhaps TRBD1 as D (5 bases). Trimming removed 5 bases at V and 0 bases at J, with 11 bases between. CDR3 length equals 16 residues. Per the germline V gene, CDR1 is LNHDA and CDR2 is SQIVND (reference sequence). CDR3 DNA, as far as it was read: TGTGCCAGTAGTGATCCCAGGGACTCTGGGGCCAACGTC. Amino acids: CASSDPRDSGANV. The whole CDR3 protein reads CASSDPRDSGANVLTF.

CDR3 residues: CASSIRGRDQPQHF. The part of the CDR3 DNA that was read is TGTGCCAGTAGTATTCGGGGTAGAGATCAGCCC. The chain recombines TRBV19 with TRBJ1-5; D remains unclear. The read ends 3 residues early relative to the CDR3; the germline J gene fills the gap. With 3 bases removed from V and 5 bases from J, the gap between germline ends came to 11 bases. CDR1 LNHDA and CDR2 SQIVND come from the germline V gene (reference sequence). The CDR3 loop spans 14 amino acids. Full variable domain (rest looked up from reference TRBV19 and TRBJ1-5): DGGITQSPKYLFRKEGQNVTLSCEQNLNHDAMYWYRQDPGQGLRLIYYSQIVNDFQKGDIAEGYSVSREKKESFPLTVTSAQKNPTAFYLCASSIRGRDQPQHFGDGTRLSIL.

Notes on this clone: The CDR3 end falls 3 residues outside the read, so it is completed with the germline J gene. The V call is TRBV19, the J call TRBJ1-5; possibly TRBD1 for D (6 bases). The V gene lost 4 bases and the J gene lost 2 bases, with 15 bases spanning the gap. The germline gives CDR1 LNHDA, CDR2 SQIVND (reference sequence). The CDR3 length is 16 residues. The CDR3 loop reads CASSKGGNRGNQPQHF. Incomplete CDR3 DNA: TGTGCCAGTAGTAAAGGCGGAAACAGGGGCAATCAGCCC.

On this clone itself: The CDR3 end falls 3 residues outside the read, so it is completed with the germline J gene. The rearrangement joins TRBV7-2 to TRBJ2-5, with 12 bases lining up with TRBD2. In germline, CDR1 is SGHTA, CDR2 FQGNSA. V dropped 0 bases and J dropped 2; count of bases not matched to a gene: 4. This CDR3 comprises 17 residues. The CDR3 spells CASSLASGTSGQETQYF. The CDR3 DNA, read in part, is TGTGCCAGCAGCTTAGCGTCCGGGACTAGCGGGCAAGAGACC.